The 28 T cell receptor beta chains below were found in one sample sequenced in a study of blood T cell repertoires in COVID-19. Clones were sequenced by immunoSEQ multiplex PCR, and TCRdb holds only the in-frame ones, with some missing. The sample contains nearly 250,000 clones, roughly 83% of which appear only once. The sample consisted of peripheral blood. The receptors were gathered from a woman older than 75 with COVID-19, enrolled during active disease.

The J gene is TRBJ1-3, the V gene TRBV5-1; D gene uncertain. The germline CDR1 and CDR2 sequences are SGHRS and YFSETQ. The CDR3 is 13 amino acids. V was shortened by 4 bases and J by 2 bases, with 7 bases between the two germline ends. CDR3 sequence reads: CASSHAAGNTIYF. Written as DNA, the CDR3 is TGCGCCAGCAGCCACGCGGCTGGAAACACCATATATTTT.

In DNA form, the CDR3 reads TGTGCCAGCAGCTCCCCAGGGGCGGGGGGTGCAGATACGCAGTATTTT. Its translation is CASSSPGAGGADTQYF. The chain combines TRBV7-2 with TRBJ2-3; 8 positions match TRBD2. CDR1 SGHTA and CDR2 FQGNSA come from the germline V gene. The trim removed 4 bases at V and 4 bases at J, leaving 10 bases unmatched. The CDR3 covers 16 residues.

This clone was counted a single time. This chain links TRBV29-1 with TRBJ1-5; the match to TRBD1 covers 7 bases. Germline V gives CDR1 SQVTM, CDR2 ANQGSEA. V dropped 7 bases and J dropped 1; count of bases not matched to a gene: 16. CDR3 length: 17 amino acids. CDR3 in amino acids: CSEPSDRARPSNQPQHF. The CDR3 DNA reads as TGCAGCGAACCGTCAGACAGGGCCCGACCCAGCAATCAGCCCCAGCATTTT.

The V call is TRBV3-1 (or the pseudogene TRBV3-2), the J call TRBJ1-1; D not certain. Germline CDR1 and CDR2: LGHDT and YNNKEL (reference sequence). The CDR3 is 13 residues long. V gave up 5 bases and J gave up 1 base, with 8 bases separating them. In nucleotides, the CDR3 is TGTGCCAGCAGCGGATACAGGAACACTGAAGCTTTCTTT. Its translation: CASSGYRNTEAFF.

The chain employs TRBV5-1 and TRBJ2-3, with 11 bases aligning to TRBD2. With V trimmed by 4 bases and J by 4 bases, 2 bases remained unmatched. The CDR3 loop spans 14 amino acids. The germline V gene has CDR1 SGHRS and CDR2 YFSETQ. CDR3 protein: CASSLAGGADTQYF. The CDR3 DNA follows: TGCGCCAGCAGCCTAGCGGGGGGAGCAGATACGCAGTATTTT.

This sequence joins TRBV7-2 and TRBJ2-3, with D possibly matching TRBD1 (5 bases). The germline V and J ends were trimmed by 8 bases and 0 bases, with 9 bases remaining between them. Germline CDR1 reads SGHTA; CDR2 reads FQGNSA. The CDR3 is 13 amino acids. In DNA form, the CDR3 reads TGTGCCAGCGGACATGCTAGCACAGATACGCAGTATTTT. This encodes CASGHASTDTQYF.

CDR3 loop: CASSQGTQTGREQYV. CDR3 in DNA: TGCGCCAGCAGTCAAGGAACGCAGACAGGGAGGGAGCAGTACGTC. The chain joins TRBV23-1 to TRBJ2-7; D might be TRBD1 (7 bases). Being an ORF, TRBV23-1 has a function that is uncertain. The CDR3 sequence is 15 residues long. V shed 2 bases and J shed 7 bases, with 18 bases lying between them.

CDR3 in amino acids: CASSREGQYF. The DNA for the CDR3 is TGTGCCAGCAGTCGGGAAGGGCAGTACTTC. J is TRBJ2-7 and V is TRBV27; tentatively, D is TRBD2 (5 bases). The CDR3 totals 10 residues. From germline, CDR1 is MNHEY and CDR2 SMNVEV (reference sequence). Trimming stripped 5 bases from V and 9 bases from J, with 8 bases between.

This sequence joins TRBV3-1 (or the pseudogene TRBV3-2) and TRBJ1-2; TRBD1 aligns across 10 bases. Unmatched junction bases numbered 19, after V lost 2 bases and J lost 4 bases. The CDR3 spans 20 residues. The V gene's germline CDR1 is LGHDT and CDR2 YNNKEL (reference sequence). CDR3 DNA sequence: TGTGCCAGCAGCCAATCGCCGGGACAGGGGTCAGGACTCCATACCTATGGCTACACCTTC. This encodes CASSQSPGQGSGLHTYGYTF.

With regard to this clone: The sample contains more than one DNA sequence encoding this CDR3. V usage is TRBV4-3 and J usage is TRBJ2-1, with a tentative D call TRBD2 (6 bases). Between the trimmed V and J ends, which lost 0 bases and 4 bases, there was a span of 10 bases. Germline assignment: CDR1 LGHNA and CDR2 YSLEER. This CDR3 spans 15 amino acids. The CDR3 sequence is CASSQEIGGYNEQFF. CDR3 bases: TGCGCCAGCAGCCAAGAGATTGGGGGGTACAATGAGCAGTTCTTC.

The chain recombines TRBV21-1 with TRBJ2-1; the table's D call, TRBD2, was not checked against the DNA. TRBV21-1 is reported as a pseudogene. The CDR3 sequence is 17 residues long. The CDR3 DNA reads TGTGCCAGCAGCAATCGGCGGGGGGGCCGGTCCTACAATGAGCAGTTCTTC. It yields the protein CASSNRRGGRSYNEQFF.

V and J are TRBV10-3 and TRBJ1-5; D is ambiguous. From germline, CDR1 is ENHRY and CDR2 SYGVKD. With 6 bases removed from V and 2 bases from J, the gap between germline ends came to 5 bases. The CDR3 sequence is 12 residues long. CDR3 nucleotide sequence: TGTGCCATCAGGGGAGGCAATCAGCCCCAGCATTTT. It codes for CAIRGGNQPQHF.

This chain joins TRBV24-1 and TRBJ2-1, with D perhaps TRBD2 (6 bases). V lost 4 bases and J lost 1, with 16 bases in between. CDR3 length equals 17 residues. Germline lookup yields CDR1 KGHDR and CDR2 SFDVKD. In DNA, the CDR3 is TGTGCCACCAGTGAACCCAATGGCGGGGCATCCTACAATGAGCAGTTCTTC. It is translated as CATSEPNGGASYNEQFF.

V is TRBV7-2 and J is TRBJ2-7; the D gene is possibly TRBD1 (5 bases). Germline loops: CDR1 SGHTA, CDR2 FQGNSA. The CDR3 is 15 amino acids. Trimming cost V 1 base and J 7 bases, with 17 bases left between them. Here the CDR3 DNA reads TGTGCCAGCAGCTTAGGTTCCCAGGGTCCCCCAGAGCAGTACTTC. Translation: CASSLGSQGPPEQYF.

This sequence joins TRBV4-3 and TRBJ1-2, with D possibly matching TRBD1 (5 bases). Looked up from germline, CDR1 is LGHNA and CDR2 is YSLEER. CDR3 size: 15 residues. V was shortened by 1 base and J by 8 bases, with 17 bases between the two germline ends. CDR3 residues: CASSQGIGQPGGYTF. DNA for the CDR3: TGCGCCAGCAGCCAAGGAATAGGACAACCCGGCGGCTACACCTTC.

About this clone itself: Other nucleotide sequences from this sample produce the same CDR3. The chain carries TRBV5-6 and TRBJ2-3; 8 bases align to TRBD2. After removal of 4 bases from V and 0 bases from J, the junction contained 4 bases not matched to a gene. The CDR3 sequence is 15 residues long. Germline CDR1 reads SGHDT; CDR2 reads YYEEEE. Here the CDR3 reads CASSLLAGSTDTQYF. The CDR3 nucleotides are TGTGCCAGCAGCCTGTTAGCGGGAAGCACAGATACGCAGTATTTT.

The chain carries TRBV3-1 (or the pseudogene TRBV3-2) and TRBJ2-2, with D possibly being TRBD2 (5 bases). CDR1 and CDR2 (germline): LGHDT, YNNKEL (reference sequence). V lost 4 bases to trimming and J lost 0 bases, with 9 bases between them. The CDR3 has 15 residues. Here the CDR3 DNA reads TGTGCCAGCAGCCCCGGAGCGGCGAACACCGGGGAGCTGTTTTTT. This encodes CASSPGAANTGELFF.

CDR3 region: CASSQGLAGGPGGNEQFF. The CDR3 region has the DNA TGTGCCAGCAGCCAAGGACTAGCGGGGGGGCCGGGGGGTAATGAGCAGTTCTTC. V usage is TRBV4-2 and J usage is TRBJ2-1; 14 bases fit TRBD2. The junction had 9 bases not matched to a gene; V was cut back by 1 base and J by 7 bases. The germline V gene encodes CDR1 LGHNA and CDR2 YNFKEQ. CDR3 length: 18 residues.

This clone appeared a single time. The chain carries TRBV2 and TRBJ2-4; D gene ambiguous. The CDR3 has 12 residues. CDR1 is SNHLY and CDR2 is FYNNEI in the germline V gene. V gave up 5 bases and J gave up 16 bases, with 18 bases separating them. In nucleotides, the CDR3 is TGTGCCAGCAGTAATACCGCTATCTTAAACTACTTC. Its translation is CASSNTAILNYF.

The chain links TRBV6-4 to TRBJ2-3; 8 positions match TRBD2. CDR3 size: 15 residues. Germline V lookup: CDR1 MRHNA, CDR2 SNTAGT. Germline trimming cut 8 bases from V and 3 bases from J; bases unmatched to any gene: 10. The CDR3 sequence is CASSARGGSTDTQYF. For the CDR3, the DNA is TGTGCCAGCTCCGCCCGGGGGGGTAGTACAGATACGCAGTATTTT.

CDR3 DNA: TGCGCCAGCAGCTCAGAACCGGACAGGGGCAGAACCGGGGAGCTGTTTTTT. As protein: CASSSEPDRGRTGELFF. This chain joins TRBV5-1 and TRBJ2-2; 9 bases are shared with TRBD1. This CDR3 is 17 amino acids long. The V and J ends lost 3 bases and 5 bases, in that order; junction bases with no gene match: 11. Germline-derived CDR1 and CDR2 are SGHRS and YFSETQ.

This sequence joins TRBV5-6 and TRBJ2-1, with unresolved D. This CDR3 has 11 amino acids. V was pared by 4 bases and J by 4 bases, with 3 bases between. Germline CDR1 is SGHDT and CDR2 is YYEEEE. This CDR3 is CASSLYNEQFF. CDR3 DNA sequence: TGTGCCAGCAGCCTTTACAATGAGCAGTTCTTC.

CDR3 residues: CASSASGNTIYF. The CDR3 region has the DNA TGTGCCAGCAGCGCCAGTGGAAACACCATATATTTT. The genes are TRBV9 and TRBJ1-3; D is unclear. V was clipped by 3 bases and J by 3 bases, with 4 bases between them. Per germline, CDR1 SGDLS and CDR2 YYNGEE. The length of the CDR3 is 12 residues.

This clone was counted once. The chain has TRBV12-3 or TRBV12-4 and TRBJ1-1, with D tentatively TRBD1 (6 bases). This CDR3 has 12 residues. V dropped 0 bases and J dropped 14 bases, with 13 bases sitting between them. This chain's CDR3 is CASSLAGRGTFF. Written as DNA, the CDR3 is TGTGCCAGCAGTTTAGCGGGGAGGGGGACCTTCTTT.

V is TRBV5-1 and J is TRBJ1-4, with D unclear. CDR1 is SGHRS and CDR2 is YFSETQ in the germline V gene. The CDR3 length is 15 residues. V was trimmed by 2 bases and J by 0 bases, leaving 8 bases between them. CDR3 DNA: TGCGCCAGCAGCTTAACAAGTGCAACTAATGAAAAACTGTTTTTT. The encoded protein is CASSLTSATNEKLFF.

The V gene is TRBV28, the J gene TRBJ1-4; D might be TRBD1 (6 bases). V gave up 6 bases and J gave up 4 bases, with 12 bases separating them. The CDR3 is 14 amino acids. The germline V gene has CDR1 MDHEN and CDR2 SYDVKM. The CDR3 is CASSLRGYNEKLFF. The CDR3 coding sequence is TGTGCCAGCAGCCTAAGGGGGTATAATGAAAAACTGTTTTTT.

The chain couples TRBV7-3 to TRBJ2-3, with TRBD2 matching over 10 bases. Trimming removed 0 bases from V and 6 bases from J; junction bases left unmatched: 12. CDR1 is SGHTA and CDR2 is FQGTGA in the germline V gene. This CDR3 has 18 amino acids. The CDR3 DNA reads as TGTGCCAGCAGCTTAACTCCCCCTAGCGGGGGTGCGCAGGATACGCAGTATTTT. Its translation is CASSLTPPSGGAQDTQYF.

This CDR3 is CASSLATGVRITEAFF. DNA for the CDR3: TGTGCCAGCAGCTTAGCGACTGGAGTTCGGATCACTGAAGCTTTCTTT. The chain couples TRBV7-2 to TRBJ1-1; D gene uncertain. The V end lost 0 bases, the J end lost 4 bases, and 15 bases lay between the germline ends. CDR3 length: 16 amino acids. CDR1 and CDR2 from the germline V gene are SGHTA and FQGNSA.